This T cell receptor beta chain was observed in a study of cytomegalovirus exposure and HLA in healthy donors. Primers included in the PCR were 60 Vbeta and 13 Jbeta primers. The repertoire was sequenced with immunoSEQ multiplex PCR; TCRdb's copy has only in-frame clones and lacks some. The table includes roughly 220,000 clones, around 70% detected once. The CDR3 runs 14 residues. Trimming removed 7 bases from V and 1 base from J, with 13 bases in between. CDR1 is MNHNS, CDR2 SASEGT, per germline. The sequenced material came from PBMCs. The TCR originated in a middle-aged man in good health and CMV-seropositive. J is TRBJ1-1 and V is TRBV6-1, with D possibly TRBD1 on 5 matching bases. CDR3 residues: CASTVDRENTEAFF. CDR3 sequence (DNA): TGTGCCAGCACGGTTGACAGAGAGAACACTGAAGCTTTCTTT.